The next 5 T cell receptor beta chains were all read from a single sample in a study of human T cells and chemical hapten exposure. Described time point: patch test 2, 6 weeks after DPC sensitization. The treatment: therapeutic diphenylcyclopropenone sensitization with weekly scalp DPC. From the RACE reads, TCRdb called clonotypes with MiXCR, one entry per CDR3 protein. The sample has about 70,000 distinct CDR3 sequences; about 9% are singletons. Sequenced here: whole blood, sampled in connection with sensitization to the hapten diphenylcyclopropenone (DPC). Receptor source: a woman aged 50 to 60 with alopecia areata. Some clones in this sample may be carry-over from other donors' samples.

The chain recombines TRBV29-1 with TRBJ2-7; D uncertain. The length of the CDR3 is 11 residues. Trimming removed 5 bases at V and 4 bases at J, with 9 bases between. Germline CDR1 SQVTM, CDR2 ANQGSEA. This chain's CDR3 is CSVYGPYEQYF. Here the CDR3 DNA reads TGCAGCGTTTATGGCCCGTACGAGCAGTACTTC.

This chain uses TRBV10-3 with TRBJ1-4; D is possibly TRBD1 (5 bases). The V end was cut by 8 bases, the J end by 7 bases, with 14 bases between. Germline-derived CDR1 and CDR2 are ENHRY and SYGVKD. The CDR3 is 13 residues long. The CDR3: CAIRPRGGEKLFF. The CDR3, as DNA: TGTGCCATCCGCCCCCGCGGGGGTGAAAAACTGTTTTTT.

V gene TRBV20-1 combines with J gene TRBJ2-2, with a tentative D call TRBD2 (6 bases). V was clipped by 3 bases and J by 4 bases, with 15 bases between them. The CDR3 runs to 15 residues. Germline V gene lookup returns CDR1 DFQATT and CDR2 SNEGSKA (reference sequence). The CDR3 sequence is CSASGGGLGTGELFF. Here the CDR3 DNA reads TGCAGTGCTAGCGGGGGAGGTTTGGGCACCGGGGAGCTGTTTTTT.

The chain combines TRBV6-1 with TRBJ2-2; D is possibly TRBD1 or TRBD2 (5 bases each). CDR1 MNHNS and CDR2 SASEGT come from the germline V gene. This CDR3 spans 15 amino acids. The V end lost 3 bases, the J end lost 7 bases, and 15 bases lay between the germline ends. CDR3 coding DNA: TGTGCCAGCAGTGATCTGGGGCGGGTTTACGGGGAGCTGTTTTTT. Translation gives CASSDLGRVYGELFF.

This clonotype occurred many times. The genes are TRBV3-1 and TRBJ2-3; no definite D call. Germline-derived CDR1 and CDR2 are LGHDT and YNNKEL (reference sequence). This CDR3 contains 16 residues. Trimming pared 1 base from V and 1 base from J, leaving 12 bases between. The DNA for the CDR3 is TGTGCCAGCAGCCAAGGACCTTCCCTTGGCACAGATACGCAGTATTTT. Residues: CASSQGPSLGTDTQYF.